These 19 T cell receptor beta chains share one sample of origin, sequenced in a study of early T cells in non-severe SARS-CoV-2 infection. TCRdb reprocessed the 5' RACE reads via MiXCR and lists one record per CDR3 protein. The top ten clones hold 5.3% of a sample with tens of thousands of distinct CDR3 sequences, roughly a tenth of them seen once. The sequences come from whole blood, collected at baseline. These receptor sequences come from an adult who was a healthcare worker with PCR-confirmed SARS-CoV-2 infection or an uninfected control (not recorded which).

This clonotype was counted a few times. This chain uses TRBV6-9 with TRBJ1-5; the D gene is possibly TRBD1 (5 bases). The CDR3 length is 18 residues. Looked up from germline, CDR1 is MNHGY and CDR2 is SVAAGI. The V and J ends lost 6 bases and 1 base respectively, with 22 bases between them. This CDR3 reads CASRTAGPRLGSNQPQHF. The CDR3 region has the DNA TGTGCCAGCAGAACAGCGGGACCTCGCCTAGGGAGCAATCAGCCCCAGCATTTT.

This clonotype was seen only a few times. The V call is TRBV6-2 or TRBV6-3, the J call TRBJ2-2; possibly TRBD1 or TRBD2 for D (7 bases each). This CDR3 is built from 15 residues. Germline V CDR1 and CDR2: MNHEY, SVGEGT. V was clipped by 2 bases and J by 5 bases, with 12 bases between them. Written as DNA, the CDR3 is TGTGCCAGCAGTTACGGGAGGGGGCTGACCGGGGAGCTGTTTTTT. Translated: CASSYGRGLTGELFF.

This clonotype was seen repeatedly, ten times or more. In DNA, the CDR3 is TGCAGCGTTGCCAACACTGAAGCTTTCTTT. Translated: CSVANTEAFF. J is TRBJ1-1 and V is TRBV29-1; D gene uncertain. V was clipped by 4 bases and J by 2 bases, with 2 bases between them. CDR3 length: 10 residues. Germline CDR1 and CDR2: SQVTM and ANQGSEA.

The chain links TRBV30 to TRBJ1-2; TRBD1 is a possible D gene (5 bases). Germline CDR1 GTSNPN, CDR2 SVGIG (reference sequence). There are 13 residues in the CDR3. V shed 0 bases and J shed 4 bases, with 9 bases lying between them. CDR3 protein: CAWSVQDPYGYTF. Here the CDR3 DNA reads TGTGCCTGGAGTGTACAGGACCCCTATGGCTACACCTTC.

This clonotype was seen many times. The CDR3 nucleotides read TGTGCCAGCAGCCCAGAGCCAGAGAGAGCTTTCGGCTACACCTTC. It specifies CASSPEPERAFGYTF. The chain joins TRBV9 to TRBJ1-2; no clear D. The CDR3 consists of 15 residues. V was clipped by 4 bases and J by 8 bases, with 21 bases between them. CDR1 is SGDLS and CDR2 is YYNGEE in the germline V gene.

This clonotype was seen ten or more times. The rearrangement joins TRBV2 to TRBJ1-1; D is uncertain. Germline V gene data show CDR1 as SNHLY and CDR2 as FYNNEI. This CDR3 region has 13 residues. V lost 3 bases and J 1 base, leaving 6 bases between the germline ends. This chain's CDR3 is CASSEWENTEAFF. The CDR3 region has the DNA TGTGCCAGCAGTGAGTGGGAGAACACTGAAGCTTTCTTT.

This clonotype came up many times. The J gene is TRBJ2-3, the V gene TRBV6-1, with 8 nucleotides matching TRBD2. The CDR3 length is 15 residues. Germline trimming cut 2 bases from V and 4 bases from J; bases unmatched to any gene: 5. Germline V CDR1 and CDR2: MNHNS, SASEGT. The CDR3 protein is CASSENLLAADTQYF. The CDR3 DNA sequence: TGTGCCAGCAGTGAAAACCTACTAGCGGCAGATACGCAGTATTTT.

Many counts were recorded for this clonotype. V is TRBV10-2 and J is TRBJ2-1; D might be TRBD2 (6 bases). The germline gives CDR1 WSHSY, CDR2 SAAADI. The CDR3 contains 16 residues. The V end was cut by 8 bases, the J end by 4 bases, with 21 bases between. The CDR3 is CASLGRESRRYNEQFF. In DNA, the CDR3 is TGCGCCAGCTTGGGACGGGAGTCGCGAAGGTACAATGAGCAGTTCTTC.

There are a few counts of this clonotype. The chain carries TRBV7-2 and TRBJ2-3; 7 bases line up with TRBD1. Germline V gene sequence: CDR1 SGHTA, CDR2 FQGNSA. V shed 5 bases, J shed 7 bases, and the junction held 15 bases outside the gene matches. This CDR3 contains 16 residues. The CDR3 protein is CASSPGAGTVSYTQYF. CDR3 sequence (DNA): TGTGCCAGCAGCCCTGGGGCCGGGACAGTCTCGTATACGCAGTATTTT.

The rearrangement uses TRBV12-3 or TRBV12-4 and TRBJ1-1, with D uncertain. There are 15 residues in the CDR3. V lost 1 base and J 1 base, leaving 10 bases between the germline ends. This CDR3 is CASSLGWDGNTEAFF. The DNA for the CDR3 is TGTGCCAGCAGTTTAGGATGGGATGGGAACACTGAAGCTTTCTTT.

This chain uses TRBV29-1 with TRBJ1-6; no clear D gene. Trimming took off 4 bases at V and 6 bases at J, with 16 bases between the two ends. This CDR3 has 15 residues. In germline, CDR1 is SQVTM, CDR2 ANQGSEA. The CDR3 sequence: CSVALGSDPNSPLHF. In DNA form, the CDR3 reads TGCAGCGTTGCACTGGGATCGGACCCTAATTCACCCCTCCACTTT.

The V gene is TRBV6-6, the J gene TRBJ1-1, with D unresolved. This CDR3 has 13 amino acids. Germline V lookup: CDR1 MNHNY, CDR2 SVGAGI (reference sequence). V dropped 1 base and J dropped 0 bases, with 3 bases sitting between them. CDR3 DNA: TGTGCCAGCAGTTACTTGATGAACACTGAAGCTTTCTTT. Translating gives CASSYLMNTEAFF.

In DNA form, the CDR3 reads TGTGCCAGCAGCCCCTGGGGGGATACGCAGTATTTT. This sequence encodes CASSPWGDTQYF. V usage is TRBV7-2 and J usage is TRBJ2-3; tentatively, D is TRBD1 or TRBD2 (5 bases each). From germline, CDR1 is SGHTA and CDR2 FQGNSA. Trimming stripped 5 bases from V and 6 bases from J, with 9 bases between. This CDR3 contains 12 residues.

The V gene is TRBV6-6, the J gene TRBJ1-5; 7 bases line up with TRBD1. The V gene end was trimmed by 6 bases and the J gene end by 2 bases; junction bases not matched to a gene: 4. The V gene's germline CDR1 is MNHNY and CDR2 SVGAGI (reference sequence). This CDR3 has 14 residues. Here the CDR3 DNA reads TGTGCCAGCAGCCCAGACAGGGGCAATCAGCCCCAGCATTTT. This sequence encodes CASSPDRGNQPQHF.

This clonotype was seen many times. The chain recombines TRBV18 with TRBJ2-3, with 8 nucleotides matching TRBD1. CDR1 is KGHSH and CDR2 is LQKENI in the germline V gene. The CDR3 runs 17 residues. V shed 0 bases, J shed 0 bases, and the junction held 5 bases outside the gene matches. The CDR3: CASSPPNRGLSTDTQYF. CDR3 nucleotide sequence: TGTGCCAGCTCACCACCCAACAGGGGGTTAAGCACAGATACGCAGTATTTT. The entire variable domain, with the rest obtained from reference TRBV18 and TRBJ2-3, is as follows: NAGVMQNPRHLVRRRGQEARLRCSPMKGHSHVYWYRQLPEEGLKFMVYLQKENIIDESGMPKERFSAEFPKEGPSILRIQQVVRGDSAAYFCASSPPNRGLSTDTQYFGPGTRLTVL.

This clonotype has a handful of counts. The chain couples TRBV5-1 to TRBJ1-1; 8 positions agree with TRBD1. V lost 5 bases, J lost 6 bases, and 6 bases stayed unmatched. CDR1 is SGHRS, CDR2 YFSETQ, per germline. The CDR3 extends over 13 amino acids. CDR3 nucleotides: TGCGCCAGCAGGACCGGACAGGGCGCTGAAGCTTTCTTT. It specifies CASRTGQGAEAFF.

The chain joins TRBV3-1 to TRBJ1-2, with D uncertain. Trimming took 5 bases from V and 8 from J, leaving 9 bases between them. The V gene's germline CDR1 is LGHDT and CDR2 YNNKEL (reference sequence). The CDR3 covers 11 residues. In nucleotides, the CDR3 is TGTGCCAGCAGCTGGGAGTGGGGCTACACCTTC. Amino acids: CASSWEWGYTF.

The chain couples TRBV6-5 to TRBJ2-7, with 7 positions matching TRBD2. The CDR3 has 15 residues. Trimming cost V 6 bases and J 0 bases; bases outside gene matches: 8. Germline V lookup: CDR1 MNHEY, CDR2 SVGAGI. CDR3 DNA sequence: TGTGCCAGCAGGGTGTCGGGGGGATCCTCCTACGAGCAGTACTTC. This encodes CASRVSGGSSYEQYF.

This clonotype was seen only a few times. This rearrangement joins TRBV4-3 to TRBJ1-2; no reliable D call. This CDR3 contains 14 residues. V lost 2 bases, J lost 7 bases, and 14 bases lay in between. CDR1 is LGHNA, CDR2 YSLEER, per germline. DNA of the CDR3: TGCGCCAGCAGCCAATCCAACGAGGGTGGTGGCTACACCTTC. It yields the protein CASSQSNEGGGYTF.